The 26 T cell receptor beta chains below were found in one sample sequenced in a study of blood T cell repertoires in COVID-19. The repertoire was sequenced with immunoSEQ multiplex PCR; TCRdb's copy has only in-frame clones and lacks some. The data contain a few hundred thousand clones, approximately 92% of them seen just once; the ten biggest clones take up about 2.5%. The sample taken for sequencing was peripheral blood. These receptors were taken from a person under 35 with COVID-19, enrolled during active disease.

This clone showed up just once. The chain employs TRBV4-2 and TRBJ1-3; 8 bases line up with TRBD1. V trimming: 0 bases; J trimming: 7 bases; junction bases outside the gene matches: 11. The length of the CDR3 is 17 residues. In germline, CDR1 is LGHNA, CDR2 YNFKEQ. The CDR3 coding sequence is TGTGCCAGCAGCCAAGATCTAAAGGCAGGGGGCGCGAACACCATATATTTT. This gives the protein CASSQDLKAGGANTIYF.

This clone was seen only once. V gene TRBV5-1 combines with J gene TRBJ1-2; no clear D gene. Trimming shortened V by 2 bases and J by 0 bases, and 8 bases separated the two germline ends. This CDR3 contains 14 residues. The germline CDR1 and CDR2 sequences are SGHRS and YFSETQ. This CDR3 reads CASSFTGANYGYTF. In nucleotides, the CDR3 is TGCGCCAGCAGCTTTACCGGAGCTAACTATGGCTACACCTTC.

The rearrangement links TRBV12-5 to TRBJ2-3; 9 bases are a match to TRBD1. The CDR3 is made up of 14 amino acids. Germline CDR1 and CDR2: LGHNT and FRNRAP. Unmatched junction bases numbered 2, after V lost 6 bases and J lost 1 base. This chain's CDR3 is CASGRTGGTDTQYF. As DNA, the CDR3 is TGTGCTAGTGGCCGGACAGGGGGCACAGATACGCAGTATTTT. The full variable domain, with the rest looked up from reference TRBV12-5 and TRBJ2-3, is DARVTQTPRHKVTEMGQEVTMRCQPILGHNTVFWYRQTMMQGLELLAYFRNRAPLDDSGMPKDRFSAEMPDATLATLKIQPSEPRDSAVYFCASGRTGGTDTQYFGPGTRLTVL.

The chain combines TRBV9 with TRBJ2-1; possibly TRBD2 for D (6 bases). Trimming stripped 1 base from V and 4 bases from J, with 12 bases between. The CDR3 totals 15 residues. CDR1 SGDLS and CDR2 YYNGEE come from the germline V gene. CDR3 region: CASSVISGPYNEQFF. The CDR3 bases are TGTGCCAGCAGCGTAATTAGCGGACCGTACAATGAGCAGTTCTTC.

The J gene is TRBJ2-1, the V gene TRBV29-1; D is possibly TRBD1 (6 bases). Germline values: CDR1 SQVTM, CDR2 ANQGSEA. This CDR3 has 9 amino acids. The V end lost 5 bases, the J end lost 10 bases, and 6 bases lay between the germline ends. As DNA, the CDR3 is TGCAGCGTTCAGGGGGAGCAGTTCTTC. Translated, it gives CSVQGEQFF.

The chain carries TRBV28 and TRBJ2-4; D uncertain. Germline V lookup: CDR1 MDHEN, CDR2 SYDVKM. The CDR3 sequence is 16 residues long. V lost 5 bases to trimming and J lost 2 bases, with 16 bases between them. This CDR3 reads CASSEAQLDTKNIQYF. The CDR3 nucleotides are TGTGCCAGCAGTGAGGCCCAGTTGGATACCAAAAACATTCAGTACTTC.

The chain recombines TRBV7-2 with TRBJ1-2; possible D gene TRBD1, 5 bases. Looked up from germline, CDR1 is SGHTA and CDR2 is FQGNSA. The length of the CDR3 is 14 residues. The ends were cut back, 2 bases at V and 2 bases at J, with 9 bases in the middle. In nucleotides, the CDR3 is TGTGCCAGCAGCTTATCGGGGGGGAACTATGGCTACACCTTC. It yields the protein CASSLSGGNYGYTF.

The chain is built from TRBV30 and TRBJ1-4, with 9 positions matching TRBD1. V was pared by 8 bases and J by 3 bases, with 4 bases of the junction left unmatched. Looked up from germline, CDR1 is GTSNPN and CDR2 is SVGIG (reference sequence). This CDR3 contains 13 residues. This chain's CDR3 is CARRTGANEKLFF. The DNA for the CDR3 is TGTGCCCGAAGGACAGGGGCTAATGAAAAACTGTTTTTT.

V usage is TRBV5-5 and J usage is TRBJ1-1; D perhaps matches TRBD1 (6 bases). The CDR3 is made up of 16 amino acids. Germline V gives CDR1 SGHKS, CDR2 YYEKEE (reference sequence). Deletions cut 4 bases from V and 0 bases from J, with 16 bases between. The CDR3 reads CASSPPGQYMNTEAFF. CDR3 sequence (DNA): TGTGCCAGCAGCCCTCCAGGACAGTACATGAACACTGAAGCTTTCTTT.

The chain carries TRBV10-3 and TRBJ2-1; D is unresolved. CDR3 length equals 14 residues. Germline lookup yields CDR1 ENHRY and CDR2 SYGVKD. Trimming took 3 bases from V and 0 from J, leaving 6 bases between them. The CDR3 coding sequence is TGTGCCATCAGTGAAGATAGCTCCTACAATGAGCAGTTCTTC. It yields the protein CAISEDSSYNEQFF.

The CDR3 here is CASSHSSAGDRYEQYF. In nucleotides, the CDR3 is TGTGCCAGCAGCCATAGCTCAGCGGGAGATCGCTACGAGCAGTACTTC. The gene calls are TRBV7-6 and TRBJ2-7; the match to TRBD2 covers 8 bases. The trim removed 5 bases at V and 3 bases at J, leaving 12 bases unmatched. The CDR3 contains 16 residues. Germline V gene lookup returns CDR1 SGHVS and CDR2 FNYEAQ.

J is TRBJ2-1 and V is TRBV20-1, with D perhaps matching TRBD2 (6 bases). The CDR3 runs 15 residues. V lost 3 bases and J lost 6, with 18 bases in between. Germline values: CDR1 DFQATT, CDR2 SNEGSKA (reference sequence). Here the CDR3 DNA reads TGCAGTGCTAGTCCAGCCGGGGGTTTAGTCAATGAGCAGTTCTTC. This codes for CSASPAGGLVNEQFF.

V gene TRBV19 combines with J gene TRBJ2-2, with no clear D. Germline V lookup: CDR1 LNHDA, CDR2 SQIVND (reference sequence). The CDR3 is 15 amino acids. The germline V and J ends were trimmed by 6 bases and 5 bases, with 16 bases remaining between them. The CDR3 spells CASSPAVYPTGELFF. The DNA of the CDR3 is TGTGCCAGTAGCCCCGCGGTTTACCCGACCGGGGAGCTGTTTTTT.

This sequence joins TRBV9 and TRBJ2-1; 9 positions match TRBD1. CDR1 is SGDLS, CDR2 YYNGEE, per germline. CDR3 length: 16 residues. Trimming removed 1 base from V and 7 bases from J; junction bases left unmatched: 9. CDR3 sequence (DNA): TGTGCCAGCAGCGTAAGGACAGGGGAGGGGAGAAATGAGCAGTTCTTC. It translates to CASSVRTGEGRNEQFF.

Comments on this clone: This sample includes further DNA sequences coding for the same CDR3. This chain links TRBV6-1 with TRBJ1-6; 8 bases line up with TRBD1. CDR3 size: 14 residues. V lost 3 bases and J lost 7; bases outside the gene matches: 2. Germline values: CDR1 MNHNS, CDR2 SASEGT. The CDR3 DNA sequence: TGTGCCAGCAGTGAGGCAGGGGGCAATTCACCCCTCCACTTT. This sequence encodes CASSEAGGNSPLHF.

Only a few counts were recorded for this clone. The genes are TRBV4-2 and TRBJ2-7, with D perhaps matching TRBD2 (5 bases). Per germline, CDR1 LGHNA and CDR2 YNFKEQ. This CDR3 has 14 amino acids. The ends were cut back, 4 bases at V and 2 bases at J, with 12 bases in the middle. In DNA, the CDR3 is TGTGCCAGCAGCCCGCCCGGAGGTCCCTACGAGCAGTACTTC. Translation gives CASSPPGGPYEQYF.

As DNA, the CDR3 is TGTGCCAGCAGCTTAGAGGATACCGGGACTAGCGACAATGAGCAGTTCTTC. It codes for CASSLEDTGTSDNEQFF. The J gene is TRBJ2-1, the V gene TRBV11-2; 10 positions match TRBD2. Germline trimming cut 0 bases from V and 5 bases from J; bases unmatched to any gene: 7. The CDR3 runs to 17 residues. Germline CDR1 reads SGHAT; CDR2 reads FQNNGV. The entire variable domain, with the rest obtained from reference TRBV11-2 and TRBJ2-1, is as follows: EAGVAQSPRYKIIEKRQSVAFWCNPISGHATLYWYQQILGQGPKLLIQFQNNGVVDDSQLPKDRFSAERLKGVDSTLKIQPAKLEDSAVYLCASSLEDTGTSDNEQFFGPGTRLTVL.

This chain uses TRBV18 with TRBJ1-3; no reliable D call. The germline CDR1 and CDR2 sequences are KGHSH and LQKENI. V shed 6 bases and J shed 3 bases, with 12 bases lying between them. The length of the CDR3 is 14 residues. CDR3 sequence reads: CASSGGRSGNTIYF. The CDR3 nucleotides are TGTGCCAGCTCCGGAGGAAGAAGTGGAAACACCATATATTTT.

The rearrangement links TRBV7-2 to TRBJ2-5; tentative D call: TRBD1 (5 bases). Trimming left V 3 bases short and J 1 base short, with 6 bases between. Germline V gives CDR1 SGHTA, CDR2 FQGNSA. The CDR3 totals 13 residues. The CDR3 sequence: CASSFGAQETQYF. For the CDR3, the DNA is TGTGCCAGCAGCTTTGGGGCCCAAGAGACCCAGTACTTC.

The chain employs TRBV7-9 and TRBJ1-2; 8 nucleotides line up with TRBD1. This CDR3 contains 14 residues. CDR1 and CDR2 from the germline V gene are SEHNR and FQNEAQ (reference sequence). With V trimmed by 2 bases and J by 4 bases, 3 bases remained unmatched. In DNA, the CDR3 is TGTGCCAGCAGCTTATCGGGACAGGTCTATGGCTACACCTTC. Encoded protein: CASSLSGQVYGYTF.

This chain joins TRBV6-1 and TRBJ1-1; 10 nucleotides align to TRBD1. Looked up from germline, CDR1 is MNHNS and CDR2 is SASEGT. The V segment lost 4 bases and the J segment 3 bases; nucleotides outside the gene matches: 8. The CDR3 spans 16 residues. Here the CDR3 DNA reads TGTGCCAGCAGTGTGGACAGGGGGTTTTCGCACACTGAAGCTTTCTTT. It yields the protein CASSVDRGFSHTEAFF.

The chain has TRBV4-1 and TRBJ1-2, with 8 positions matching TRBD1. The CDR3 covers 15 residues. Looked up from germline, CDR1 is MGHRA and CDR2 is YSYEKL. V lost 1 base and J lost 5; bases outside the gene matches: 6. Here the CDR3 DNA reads TGCGCCAGCAGCCAAGGACCGGGACAGGTGTATGGCTACACCTTC. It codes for CASSQGPGQVYGYTF.

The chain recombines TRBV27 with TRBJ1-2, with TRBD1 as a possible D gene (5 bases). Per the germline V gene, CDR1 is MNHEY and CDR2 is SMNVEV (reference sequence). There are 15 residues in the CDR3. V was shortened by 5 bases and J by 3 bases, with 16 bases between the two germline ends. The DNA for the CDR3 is TGTGCCAGCAGTCCGCTCCTGGGGACTGACTATGGCTACACCTTC. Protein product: CASSPLLGTDYGYTF.

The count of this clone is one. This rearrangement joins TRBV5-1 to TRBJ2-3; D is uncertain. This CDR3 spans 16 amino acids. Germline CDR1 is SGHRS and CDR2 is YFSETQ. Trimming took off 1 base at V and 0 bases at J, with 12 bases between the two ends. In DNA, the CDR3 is TGCGCCAGCAGCTTGTCTGGGCCCCCTAGCACAGATACGCAGTATTTT. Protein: CASSLSGPPSTDTQYF.

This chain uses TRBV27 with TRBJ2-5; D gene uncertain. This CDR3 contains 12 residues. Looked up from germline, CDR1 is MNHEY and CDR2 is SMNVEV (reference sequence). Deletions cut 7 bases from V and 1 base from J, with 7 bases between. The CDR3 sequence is CASTSPQETQYF. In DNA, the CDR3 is TGTGCCAGCACCTCCCCCCAAGAGACCCAGTACTTC.

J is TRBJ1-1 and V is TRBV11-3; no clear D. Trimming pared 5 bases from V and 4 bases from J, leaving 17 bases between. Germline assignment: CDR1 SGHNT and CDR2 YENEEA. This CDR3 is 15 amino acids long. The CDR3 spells CASSPRPEDGTEAFF. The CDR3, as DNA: TGTGCCAGCAGCCCCCGTCCGGAGGACGGCACTGAAGCTTTCTTT.